The 27 T cell receptor beta chains listed next were all sequenced from one sample in a study of blood T cells in healthy people across ages. Primed by a sample-barcoded 5' primer and a J-beta primer mix, a second PCR proceeded for 7 to 11 cycles. TCRdb re-derived calls from the 5' RACE reads in MiXCR, one entry per CDR3 protein. The top ten clones hold 6.7% of a sample with about 1.4 million distinct CDR3 sequences, approximately 63% of them seen once. Material: blood. These receptors all come from a young man in good health.

On this clonotype itself: No DNA is shown, since the ends of the CDR3 on it are uncertain; the CDR3 is the one TCRdb lists. This chain joins TRBV27 and TRBJ2-1; no check of the table's D call, TRBD2, against the DNA was made. Germline CDR1 reads MNHEY; CDR2 reads SMNVEV (reference sequence). The CDR3 spans 19 residues, counting both ends. CDR3 amino acids: CASSSSTSRGGSSYNEQFF.

A note on this clonotype: One end of the junction does not line up with germline, which may come from a read error. The V gene is TRBV5-5, the J gene TRBJ2-1, with 7 bases identical to TRBD2. The CDR3 is 15 residues long. CDR1 SGHKS and CDR2 YYEKEE come from the germline V gene (reference sequence). CDR3 in amino acids: CASSLAPSGYSEQFF. In nucleotides, the CDR3 is TGTGCCAGCAGCTTGGCACCTAGCGGATACAGTGAGCAGTTCTTC.

This clonotype occurred a few times. The chain is built from TRBV6-5 and TRBJ2-4, with TRBD2 as a possible D gene (8 bases). V dropped 7 bases and J dropped 6 bases, with 16 bases sitting between them. Germline-derived CDR1 and CDR2 are MNHEY and SVGAGI. The CDR3 spans 14 residues. This chain's CDR3 is CASTPTGTRNIQYF. The CDR3 nucleotides read TGTGCCAGCACCCCGACAGGGACTAGAAACATTCAGTACTTC.

There are a few counts of this clonotype. CDR3 nucleotide sequence: TGTGCCACCCGGCCCTCCACAGATACGCAGTATTTT. It specifies CATRPSTDTQYF. This rearrangement joins TRBV6-6 to TRBJ2-3; unclear D gene. Trimming cost V 10 bases and J 2 bases, with 10 bases left between them. Germline V lookup: CDR1 MNHNY, CDR2 SVGAGI (reference sequence). The CDR3 loop spans 12 amino acids.

The chain employs TRBV7-2 and TRBJ2-4; D may be TRBD2 (5 bases). V lost 3 bases, J lost 13 bases, and 19 bases lay in between. Germline V lookup: CDR1 SGHTA, CDR2 FQGNSA. The CDR3 is 14 residues long. The CDR3: CASSFFASLREQYF. The CDR3 bases are TGTGCCAGCAGCTTTTTCGCATCGCTTAGGGAGCAGTACTTC.

The rearrangement joins TRBV6-5 to TRBJ2-7; no clear D. With 5 bases removed from V and 7 bases from J, the gap between germline ends came to 9 bases. The CDR3 runs 11 residues. Germline assignment: CDR1 MNHEY and CDR2 SVGAGI. CDR3 sequence: CASSTKDEQYF. The CDR3 coding sequence is TGTGCCAGCAGTACGAAGGATGAGCAGTACTTC.

This chain links TRBV6-2 or TRBV6-3 with TRBJ2-7; D remains unclear. The CDR3 has 14 amino acids. With 8 bases removed from V and 3 bases from J, the gap between germline ends came to 17 bases. CDR1 MNHEY and CDR2 SVGEGT come from the germline V gene. CDR3 region: CASAGRSAYYEQYF. The CDR3, as DNA: TGTGCCAGCGCTGGACGGTCGGCATACTACGAGCAGTACTTC.

The chain carries TRBV4-1 and TRBJ2-1, with D possibly being TRBD2 (6 bases). Trimming took off 1 base at V and 4 bases at J, with 20 bases between the two ends. There are 18 residues in the CDR3. Per germline, CDR1 MGHRA and CDR2 YSYEKL. The CDR3 sequence: CASSQGPDSGGSYNEQFF. The CDR3 region has the DNA TGCGCCAGCAGCCAAGGCCCAGATAGTGGGGGGTCGTACAATGAGCAGTTCTTC.

A note on this clonotype: At one end the junction does not follow the germline gene, possibly because of a read error. The V call is TRBV2, the J call TRBJ2-5; 7 nucleotides agree with TRBD1. This CDR3 is 12 amino acids long. Germline V gene lookup returns CDR1 SNHLY and CDR2 FYNNEI. The CDR3 is CASSVARQGQYF. The CDR3, as DNA: TGTGCCAGCAGCGTAGCTCGACAGGGCCAGTATTTC. Variable domain in full (rest from reference TRBV2 and TRBJ2-5): EPEVTQTPSHQVTQMGQEVILRCVPISNHLYFYWYRQILGQKVEFLVSFYNNEISEKSEIFDDQFSVERPDGSNFTLKIRSTKLEDSAMYFCASSVARQGQYFGPGTRLLVL.

The chain joins TRBV4-1 to TRBJ2-1; 8 nucleotides align to TRBD2. The germline V gene has CDR1 MGHRA and CDR2 YSYEKL. V lost 0 bases to trimming and J lost 5 bases; unmatched junction nucleotides: 6. The CDR3 runs 16 residues. This CDR3 is CASSQESSGGHNEQFF. The CDR3 DNA is TGCGCCAGCAGCCAAGAATCCAGCGGGGGCCACAATGAGCAGTTCTTC.

The chain carries TRBV6-6 and TRBJ2-3; perhaps TRBD2 as D (6 bases). V dropped 2 bases and J dropped 9 bases, with 12 bases sitting between them. CDR1 MNHNY and CDR2 SVGAGI come from the germline V gene (reference sequence). The CDR3 is 13 amino acids. The CDR3 nucleotides read TGTGCCAGCAGTTACAGGGACTCGGGGACGCAGTATTTT. Its translation: CASSYRDSGTQYF.

This clonotype appeared a few times. V usage is TRBV3-1 and J usage is TRBJ2-1; 9 bases map to TRBD1. From germline, CDR1 is LGHDT and CDR2 YNNKEL (reference sequence). V trimming: 4 bases; J trimming: 9 bases; junction bases outside the gene matches: 16. There are 17 residues in the CDR3. The CDR3 is CASSRNLGSGQGFEQFF. The DNA for the CDR3 is TGTGCCAGCAGCCGCAACCTGGGCTCGGGACAGGGCTTTGAGCAGTTCTTC.

This chain connects TRBV30 to TRBJ2-1, with D unresolved. The germline gives CDR1 GTSNPN, CDR2 SVGIG (reference sequence). This CDR3 spans 13 amino acids. The germline V and J ends were trimmed by 2 bases and 5 bases, with 10 bases remaining between them. CDR3 residues: CAWSFRSDNEQFF. Here the CDR3 DNA reads TGTGCCTGGAGTTTCAGGTCCGACAATGAGCAGTTCTTC.

The rearrangement uses TRBV27 and TRBJ2-7; 8 bases are a match to TRBD2. Germline V gives CDR1 MNHEY, CDR2 SMNVEV (reference sequence). This CDR3 has 16 residues. J was trimmed by 0 bases and V by 5 bases; bases with no gene match: 9. CDR3 in amino acids: CASSPISGIISYEQYF. For the CDR3, the DNA is TGTGCCAGCAGTCCCATTAGCGGGATTATCTCCTACGAGCAGTACTTC.

The CDR3 nucleotides read TGCGCCAGCAGCCAGCAGAGTGCAGATACGCAGTATTTT. Amino acid sequence: CASSQQSADTQYF. The chain is built from TRBV4-1 and TRBJ2-3; D unresolved. This CDR3 comprises 13 residues. Deletions cut 3 bases from V and 4 bases from J, with 8 bases between. Per germline, CDR1 MGHRA and CDR2 YSYEKL.

Remarks on this clonotype: At one end, the junction sequence differs from germline, possibly due to a read error. CDR3 loop: CASSQHPDLSTDTQYF. Here the CDR3 DNA reads TGTGCTAGCAGCCAACATCCCGATCTTAGCACAGATACGCAGTATTTT. V is TRBV4-2 and J is TRBJ2-3; D unresolved. Germline lookup yields CDR1 LGHNA and CDR2 YNFKEQ. This CDR3 has 16 amino acids.

This clonotype was counted a single time. The rearrangement links TRBV7-2 to TRBJ2-7; no firm D call. The CDR3 is made up of 14 amino acids. CDR1 is SGHTA and CDR2 is FQGNSA in the germline V gene. The V end was cut by 5 bases, the J end by 0 bases, with 11 bases between. Here the CDR3 reads CASSGKAASYEQYF. The CDR3 coding sequence is TGTGCCAGCAGCGGGAAGGCGGCCTCCTACGAGCAGTACTTC.

This clonotype was seen a few times. The chain is built from TRBV20-1 and TRBJ1-2, with a weak D call TRBD1 (5 bases). The CDR3 sequence is 14 residues long. V dropped 5 bases and J dropped 4 bases, with 17 bases sitting between them. Per germline, CDR1 DFQATT and CDR2 SNEGSKA (reference sequence). The CDR3 reads CSASQGVGRYGYTF. The CDR3 DNA is TGCAGTGCTTCTCAGGGAGTCGGACGCTATGGCTACACCTTC.

DNA of the CDR3: TGCAGTGCTAGTGACCGACAGACCTACGAGCAGTACTTC. It translates to CSASDRQTYEQYF. This chain joins TRBV20-1 and TRBJ2-7, with D possibly TRBD1 on 5 matching bases. This CDR3 contains 13 residues. Germline assignment: CDR1 DFQATT and CDR2 SNEGSKA (reference sequence). Deletions cut 3 bases from V and 2 bases from J, with 11 bases between.

V gene TRBV20-1 combines with J gene TRBJ2-3, with 10 bases lining up with TRBD2. Germline CDR1 reads DFQATT; CDR2 reads SNEGSKA (reference sequence). The length of the CDR3 is 17 residues. Trimming cost V 3 bases and J 6 bases; bases outside gene matches: 15. The CDR3 DNA reads TGCAGTGCTAGTGAATCTAGCGGGAGAGGAGGGGAGGATACGCAGTATTTT. Amino acid sequence: CSASESSGRGGEDTQYF.

The chain carries TRBV7-9 and TRBJ2-7; 7 nucleotides align to TRBD2. The end of the DNA is better explained by TRBJ2-5, so the J call may be wrong. This CDR3 is built from 14 residues. CDR1 and CDR2 (germline): SEHNR, FQNEAQ (reference sequence). The CDR3 DNA is TGTGCCAGCAGCCGAGCGGGACGGGTTGAGACCCAGTACTTC. Encoded protein: CASSRAGRVETQYF.

The chain uses TRBV29-1 and TRBJ1-1; D possibly corresponds to TRBD1 (5 bases). Germline V lookup: CDR1 SQVTM, CDR2 ANQGSEA. The length of the CDR3 is 13 residues. V lost 6 bases and J 1 base, leaving 12 bases between the germline ends. CDR3 amino acids: CSVGGEGNTEAFF. The CDR3 DNA follows: TGCAGCGTGGGAGGGGAGGGGAACACTGAAGCTTTCTTT. The complete variable domain, with remaining parts taken from reference TRBV29-1 and TRBJ1-1, reads SAVISQKPSRDICQRGTSLTIQCQVDSQVTMMFWYRQQPGQSLTLIATANQGSEATYESGFVIDKFPISRPNLTFSTLTVSNMSPEDSSIYLCSVGGEGNTEAFFGQGTRLTVV.

This clonotype was counted ten times or more. The J gene is TRBJ2-7, the V gene TRBV6-1, with D perhaps matching TRBD1 (6 bases). Trimming left V 8 bases short and J 2 bases short, with 13 bases between. The CDR3 has 13 residues. Germline V CDR1 and CDR2: MNHNS, SASEGT. The CDR3 sequence is CASQDSSAYEQYF. CDR3 coding DNA: TGTGCCAGCCAGGACAGCTCTGCCTACGAGCAGTACTTC.

Remarks on this clonotype: Its ends do not fully match the called genes, so a read error is possible. The V call is TRBV5-1, the J call TRBJ2-3; D could derive from TRBD1 or TRBD2 (5 bases each). The CDR3 contains 14 residues. The germline V gene has CDR1 SGHRS and CDR2 YFSETQ. CDR3 sequence reads: CASSERGIVDTQYF. The CDR3 nucleotides read TGTGCCAGCAGCGAGAGGGGTATTGTAGATACGCAGTATTTT.

The chain employs TRBV9 and TRBJ1-2; D gene unclear. The V gene lost 0 bases and the J gene lost 0 bases, with 9 bases spanning the gap. CDR1 is SGDLS and CDR2 is YYNGEE in the germline V gene. The CDR3 totals 15 residues. In nucleotides, the CDR3 is TGTGCCAGCAGCGTAGGGGGAGAAGCTAACTATGGCTACACCTTC. It codes for CASSVGGEANYGYTF.

V is TRBV29-1 and J is TRBJ2-4; D ambiguous. Germline-derived CDR1 and CDR2 are SQVTM and ANQGSEA. CDR3 length: 13 residues. The ends were cut back, 6 bases at V and 2 bases at J, with 11 bases in the middle. CDR3 residues: CSVSPPTKNIQYF. The CDR3 bases are TGCAGCGTATCCCCCCCGACCAAAAACATTCAGTACTTC.

This sequence joins TRBV4-1 and TRBJ1-1, with 9 bases identical to TRBD1. CDR3 length: 14 residues. Looked up from germline, CDR1 is MGHRA and CDR2 is YSYEKL. The V and J ends lost 0 bases and 7 bases, in that order; junction bases with no gene match: 3. CDR3 nucleotide sequence: TGCGCCAGCAGCCAAGAATGGGGACAGGGTGAAGCTTTCTTT. This gives the protein CASSQEWGQGEAFF.